This T cell receptor beta chain was obtained from a study of T cell repertoires in cytomegalovirus infection. Overall study: CMV epitopes in the study were HLA-C-restricted (recently identified) and HLA-B-restricted (well studied). Public signatures in TCR beta pointed to CMV infection and matching HLA type.

This clonotype was counted only a few times. The target antigen is unknown. Germline CDR1 SGHVS, CDR2 FNYEAQ. V shed 2 bases and J shed 3 bases, with 16 bases lying between them. The CDR3 totals 16 residues. Each CDR3 protein is one row after TCRdb ran MiXCR on the reads. The repertoire holds roughly 160,000 distinct CDR3 sequences, about a fifth seen once, with more than 25% in the top ten. General study findings and limits: Cumulative frequency (of public TCR beta family members) identified carriers of CMV plus the relevant HLA. HLA-C-restricted CMV-specific TCR beta clonotypes were dominant in the ex vivo response.

The clonotype was recovered from a human donor in good health (CMV status not recorded). Some clones in this sample may be carry-over from other donors' samples. This chain links TRBV7-6 with TRBJ2-5; D gene ambiguous. Sample: CD8+ T cells from cultured PBMCs, taken from culture after CMV antigen stimulation. Written as DNA, the CDR3 is TGTGCCAGCAGCTTAAGACCCACCGTCCGTGAAGAGACCCAGTACTTC. This codes for CASSLRPTVREETQYF.